The clone carrying this T cell receptor beta chain was counted a single time. Data came from immunoSEQ multiplex PCR; TCRdb stores just in-frame clones and leaves some out. Of 170,000 or so clones in the sample, around 90% were seen once. This specimen comes from a study of control samples from healthy donors and cancer patients. CDR3 length: 13 residues. Germline CDR1 is ENHRY and CDR2 is SYGVKD. V lost 9 bases to trimming and J lost 1 base, with 10 bases between them. Sequenced sample: blood. The source of this sequence is a woman in her forties in good health. This chain links TRBV10-3 with TRBJ2-1; D might be TRBD1 (6 bases). This chain's CDR3 is CAIQDSSYNEQFF. The CDR3 nucleotides are TGTGCCATTCAGGACAGTTCCTACAATGAGCAGTTCTTC.